A single T cell receptor beta chain is shown here with its context. The data stem from a study of cytotoxic CD8 clonotypes in ibrutinib-treated CLL. CDR3 length: 16 residues. Germline CDR1 and CDR2: SGDLS and YYNGEE. J gave up 5 bases and V 4 bases, and 10 bases lay outside the gene matches. Profiled with immunoSEQ multiplex PCR; TCRdb holds only in-frame clones, not every one. The data hold approximately 84,000 clones, with roughly 80% observed a single time. The TCR sequence derives from a human donor with chronic lymphocytic leukemia. This sequence joins TRBV9 and TRBJ2-3, with 10 bases identical to TRBD2. This material consisted of PBMCs, taken after 12 months of ibrutinib treatment. CDR3 residues: CASSPASGSLLDTQYF. In DNA, the CDR3 is TGTGCCAGCAGCCCGGCTAGCGGGAGCCTCCTAGATACGCAGTATTTT. The complete variable domain, with remaining parts taken from reference TRBV9 and TRBJ2-3, reads DSGVTQTPKHLITATGQRVTLRCSPRSGDLSVYWYQQSLDQGLQFLIQYYNGEERAKGNILERFSAQQFPDLHSELNLSSLELGDSALYFCASSPASGSLLDTQYFGPGTRLTVL.